Detailed here is one T cell receptor (beta chain). These data come from a study of blood T cell repertoires in COVID-19. Per germline, CDR1 SNHLY and CDR2 FYNNEI. The CDR3 runs 14 residues. Trimming cost V 7 bases and J 7 bases; bases outside gene matches: 8. Original analysis: Nucleated cell counts were estimated from reference gene primer amplification. Measured with immunoSEQ multiplex PCR; TCRdb has only the in-frame clones, and not every one. V and J calls and clone size are those listed in that table; D and trimming were worked out from the DNA. The sample shows fewer than 15,000 clones, more than 70% of them seen only once.

The source of this sequence is a human donor in a cohort sampled during active COVID-19. Sequencing input: peripheral blood. This chain uses TRBV2 with TRBJ1-4, with TRBD1 identical over 8 bases. CDR3 loop: CASTMDRESEKLFF. The CDR3 DNA reads as TGTGCCAGCACCATGGACAGGGAGAGTGAAAAACTGTTTTTT.